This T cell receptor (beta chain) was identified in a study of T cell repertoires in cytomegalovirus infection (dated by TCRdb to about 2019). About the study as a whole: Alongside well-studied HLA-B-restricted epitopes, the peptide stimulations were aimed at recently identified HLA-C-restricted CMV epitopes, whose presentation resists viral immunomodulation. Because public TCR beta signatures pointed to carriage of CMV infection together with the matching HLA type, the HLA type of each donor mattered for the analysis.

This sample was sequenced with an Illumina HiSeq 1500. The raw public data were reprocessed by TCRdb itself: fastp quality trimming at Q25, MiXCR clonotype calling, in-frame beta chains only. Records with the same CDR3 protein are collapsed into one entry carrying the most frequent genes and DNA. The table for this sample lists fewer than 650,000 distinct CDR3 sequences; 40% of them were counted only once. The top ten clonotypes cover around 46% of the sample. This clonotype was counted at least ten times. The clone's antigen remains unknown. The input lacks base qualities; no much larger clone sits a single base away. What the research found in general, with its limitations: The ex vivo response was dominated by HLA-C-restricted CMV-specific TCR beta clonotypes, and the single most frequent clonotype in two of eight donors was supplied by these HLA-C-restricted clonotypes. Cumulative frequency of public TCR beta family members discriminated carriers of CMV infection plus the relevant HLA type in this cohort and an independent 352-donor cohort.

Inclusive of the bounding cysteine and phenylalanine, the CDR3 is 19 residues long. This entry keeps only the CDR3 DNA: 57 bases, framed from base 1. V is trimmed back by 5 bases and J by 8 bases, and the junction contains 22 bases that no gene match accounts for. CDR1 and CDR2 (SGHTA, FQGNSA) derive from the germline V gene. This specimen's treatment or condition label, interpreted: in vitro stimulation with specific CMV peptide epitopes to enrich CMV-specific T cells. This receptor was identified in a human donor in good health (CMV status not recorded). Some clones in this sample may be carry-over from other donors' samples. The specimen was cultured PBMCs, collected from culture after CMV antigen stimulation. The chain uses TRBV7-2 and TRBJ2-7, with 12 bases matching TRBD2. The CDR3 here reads CASSPRRQLAGGLSTQQYF. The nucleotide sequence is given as TGTGCCAGCAGCCCCCGACGCCAACTAGCGGGAGGCTTGAGTACACAGCAGTACTTC.